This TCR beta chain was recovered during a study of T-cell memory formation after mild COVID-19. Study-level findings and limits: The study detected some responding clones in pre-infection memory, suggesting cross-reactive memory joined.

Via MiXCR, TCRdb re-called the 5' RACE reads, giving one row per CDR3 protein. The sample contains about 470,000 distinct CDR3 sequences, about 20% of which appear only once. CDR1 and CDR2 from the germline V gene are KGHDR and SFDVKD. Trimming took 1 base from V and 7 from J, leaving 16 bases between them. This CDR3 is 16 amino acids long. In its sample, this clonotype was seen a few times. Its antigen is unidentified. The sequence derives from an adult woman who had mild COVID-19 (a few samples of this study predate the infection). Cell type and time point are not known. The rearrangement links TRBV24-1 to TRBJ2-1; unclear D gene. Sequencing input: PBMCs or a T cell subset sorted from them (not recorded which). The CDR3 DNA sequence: TGTGCCACCAGTGATTTTACTACAGACGGATCTAATGAGCAGTTCTTC. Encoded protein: CATSDFTTDGSNEQFF.